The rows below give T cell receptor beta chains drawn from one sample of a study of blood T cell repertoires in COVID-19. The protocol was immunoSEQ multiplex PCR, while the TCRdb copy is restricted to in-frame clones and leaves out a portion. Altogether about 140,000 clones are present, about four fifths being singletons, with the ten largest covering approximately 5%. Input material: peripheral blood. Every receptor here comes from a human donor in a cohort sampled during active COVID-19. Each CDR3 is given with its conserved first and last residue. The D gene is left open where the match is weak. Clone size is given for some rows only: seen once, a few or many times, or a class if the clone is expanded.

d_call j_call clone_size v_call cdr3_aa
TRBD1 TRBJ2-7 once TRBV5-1 CASSPRQGSYEQYF
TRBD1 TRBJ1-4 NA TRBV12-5 CASGAGTVNEKLFF
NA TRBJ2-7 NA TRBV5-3 CARSRKYGQGCNYEQYF
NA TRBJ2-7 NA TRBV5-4 CASSLGGRGGSYEQYF
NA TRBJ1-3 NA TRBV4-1 CASSHPSSERGNTIYF
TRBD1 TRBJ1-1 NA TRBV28 CASTHRGGTEAFF
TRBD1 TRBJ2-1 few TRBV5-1 CASSPSGGLDYNEQFF
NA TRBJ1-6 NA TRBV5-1 CASSLEGGIISPLHF
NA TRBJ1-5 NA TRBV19 CASSIGGDNQPQHF
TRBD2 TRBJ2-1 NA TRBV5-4 CASSFGSGSSYNEQFF
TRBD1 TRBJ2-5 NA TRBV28 CASSFQTGGLGETQYF